One and the same sample provided the 20 T cell receptor beta chains below, sequenced in a study of blood T cell repertoires in COVID-19. Clones were sequenced by immunoSEQ multiplex PCR, and TCRdb holds only the in-frame ones, with some missing. The sample yields about 220,000 clones, 75% to 85% seen once. Sequencing input: peripheral blood. These receptors were taken from a man aged 50-59 years with active or convalescent COVID-19.

The CDR3 DNA is TGTGCCAGCAGCTTCGGACTAGCGGGGACCTACGAGCAGTACGTC. Translation: CASSFGLAGTYEQYV. The chain combines TRBV5-6 with TRBJ2-7, with TRBD2 identical over 12 bases. Germline V lookup: CDR1 SGHDT, CDR2 YYEEEE. V was clipped by 2 bases and J by 2 bases; unmatched bases: 2. CDR3 length: 15 residues.

The gene calls are TRBV7-2 and TRBJ1-4, with 8 bases aligning to TRBD1. The CDR3 covers 15 residues. J gave up 4 bases and V 3 bases, and 4 bases lay outside the gene matches. Germline V gene sequence: CDR1 SGHTA, CDR2 FQGNSA. CDR3 in amino acids: CASSFQGAFNEKLFF. Written as DNA, the CDR3 is TGTGCCAGCAGCTTTCAGGGGGCGTTTAATGAAAAACTGTTTTTT.

The chain combines TRBV7-9 with TRBJ1-2; D is possibly TRBD1 (5 bases). The length of the CDR3 is 14 residues. Trimming took 3 bases from V and 3 from J, leaving 11 bases between them. Germline lookup yields CDR1 SEHNR and CDR2 FQNEAQ (reference sequence). CDR3 amino acids: CASSLSGGDYGYTF. The CDR3 region has the DNA TGTGCCAGCAGCTTGTCCGGGGGTGACTATGGCTACACCTTC.

The chain recombines TRBV21-1 with TRBJ2-1; no check of the table's D call, TRBD1, against the DNA was made. TRBV21-1 counts as a pseudogene. The CDR3 is 12 amino acids. The CDR3 DNA reads as TGTGCCAACAGGGGGCATAGAAATGAGCAGTTCTTC. Translated, it gives CANRGHRNEQFF.

The V call is TRBV4-3, the J call TRBJ2-3; D unclear. The germline gives CDR1 LGHNA, CDR2 YSLEER. This CDR3 has 14 amino acids. Trimming left V 0 bases short and J 2 bases short, with 6 bases between. The CDR3 region has the DNA TGCGCCAGCAGCCAAGAACAGACCACAGATACGCAGTATTTT. It is translated as CASSQEQTTDTQYF.

V is TRBV4-1 and J is TRBJ2-1, with 10 nucleotides matching TRBD2. The CDR3 covers 15 residues. Germline V gives CDR1 MGHRA, CDR2 YSYEKL. Losses at the gene ends were 0 bases for V and 7 bases for J; bases not matched to a gene: 3. The CDR3 sequence is CASSQDASGGNEQFF. The CDR3 nucleotides are TGCGCCAGCAGCCAAGACGCTAGCGGGGGTAATGAGCAGTTCTTC.

CDR3 in DNA: TGTGCCAGCAGCTCCGACAGGGACTATGGCTACACCTTC. Translating it yields CASSSDRDYGYTF. V gene TRBV14 combines with J gene TRBJ1-2; TRBD1 matches 7 bases. Germline CDR1 reads SGHDN; CDR2 reads FVKESK. The CDR3 loop spans 13 amino acids. V shed 5 bases, J shed 3 bases, and the junction held 3 bases outside the gene matches.

The gene calls are TRBV5-1 and TRBJ2-7; 8 bases agree with TRBD2. The CDR3 length is 14 residues. V trimming: 5 bases; J trimming: 6 bases; junction bases outside the gene matches: 10. The germline gives CDR1 SGHRS, CDR2 YFSETQ. This CDR3 reads CASSRREAPSEQYF. The CDR3 DNA is TGCGCCAGCAGTCGGCGGGAGGCTCCTTCCGAGCAGTACTTC.

V and J are TRBV5-1 and TRBJ2-5; 11 positions agree with TRBD2. CDR1 SGHRS and CDR2 YFSETQ come from the germline V gene. V lost 4 bases to trimming and J lost 1 base; unmatched junction nucleotides: 3. This CDR3 has 15 amino acids. As DNA, the CDR3 is TGCGCCAGCAGCGATACTAGCGGGGGCCAAGAGACCCAGTACTTC. Translating gives CASSDTSGGQETQYF.

This clone appeared a single time. J is TRBJ2-3 and V is TRBV5-1, with D possibly TRBD1 on 6 matching bases. V lost 4 bases to trimming and J lost 1 base, with 10 bases between them. The germline CDR1 and CDR2 sequences are SGHRS and YFSETQ. This CDR3 is 14 amino acids long. This CDR3 is CASSEDRGTDTQYF. CDR3 coding DNA: TGCGCCAGCAGCGAGGACAGAGGCACAGATACGCAGTATTTT. Full variable domain (outside the CDR3, taken from reference TRBV5-1 and TRBJ2-3): KAGVTQTPRYLIKTRGQQVTLSCSPISGHRSVSWYQQTPGQGLQFLFEYFSETQRNKGNFPGRFSGRQFSNSRSEMNVSTLELGDSALYLCASSEDRGTDTQYFGPGTRLTVL.

This clone was seen once. The chain employs TRBV9 and TRBJ1-2, with 9 bases identical to TRBD1. CDR3 length: 15 residues. Per germline, CDR1 SGDLS and CDR2 YYNGEE. V lost 1 base and J lost 4; bases outside the gene matches: 5. CDR3 coding DNA: TGTGCCAGCAGCGTATTTACAGGGGGCACCTATGGCTACACCTTC. Translated, it gives CASSVFTGGTYGYTF. The full variable domain, in which reference TRBV9 and TRBJ1-2 provide the parts outside the CDR3, is DSGVTQTPKHLITATGQRVTLRCSPRSGDLSVYWYQQSLDQGLQFLIQYYNGEERAKGNILERFSAQQFPDLHSELNLSSLELGDSALYFCASSVFTGGTYGYTFGSGTRLTVV.

The chain combines TRBV7-9 with TRBJ2-3, with TRBD1 matching over 7 bases. V was clipped by 1 base and J by 1 base; unmatched bases: 2. The V gene's germline CDR1 is SEHNR and CDR2 FQNEAQ (reference sequence). The CDR3 is 15 residues long. For the CDR3, the DNA is TGTGCCAGCAGCTTAGAAGGGGGCGGCACAGATACGCAGTATTTT. This encodes CASSLEGGGTDTQYF.

The rearrangement uses TRBV19 and TRBJ1-5; D unresolved. Trimming cost V 7 bases and J 10 bases, with 14 bases left between them. The germline V gene has CDR1 LNHDA and CDR2 SQIVND (reference sequence). This CDR3 has 12 amino acids. The CDR3 reads CASTFQAGPQHF. For the CDR3, the DNA is TGTGCCAGTACCTTTCAAGCAGGCCCCCAGCATTTT.

The chain uses TRBV2 and TRBJ2-2, with 9 bases that match TRBD2. Germline loops: CDR1 SNHLY, CDR2 FYNNEI. This CDR3 is built from 13 residues. V lost 11 bases and J lost 5; bases outside the gene matches: 6. The CDR3 bases are TGTGCCGCCCGACTAGCGGTGACCGGGGAGCTGTTTTTT. It specifies CAARLAVTGELFF.

V and J are TRBV7-6 and TRBJ1-1, with D possibly TRBD1 on 5 matching bases. Germline CDR1 is SGHVS and CDR2 is FNYEAQ. The CDR3 is 14 residues long. Trimming took off 2 bases at V and 6 bases at J, with 13 bases between the two ends. The CDR3 coding sequence is TGTGCCAGCAGCTTATCGGGGGGATCGGCTGAAGCTTTCTTT. Amino acids: CASSLSGGSAEAFF.

The chain is built from TRBV28 and TRBJ2-5; 11 bases align to TRBD1. CDR1 and CDR2 (germline): MDHEN, SYDVKM. This CDR3 has 14 amino acids. The junction had 4 bases not matched to a gene; V was cut back by 5 bases and J by 5 bases. CDR3 protein: CASSRTGGHETQYF. DNA for the CDR3: TGTGCCAGCAGTCGGACAGGGGGCCATGAGACCCAGTACTTC.

CDR3 in DNA: TGTGCCAGTATCAGGTACCACGTTGGCGGCTACACCTTC. Encoded protein: CASIRYHVGGYTF. The chain joins TRBV19 to TRBJ1-2; unclear D gene. Per the germline V gene, CDR1 is LNHDA and CDR2 is SQIVND (reference sequence). The V end was cut by 7 bases, the J end by 8 bases, with 17 bases between. The CDR3 totals 13 residues.

V usage is TRBV5-1 and J usage is TRBJ1-4, with D perhaps TRBD1 (5 bases). The V end was cut by 5 bases, the J end by 5 bases, with 13 bases between. CDR3 length equals 14 residues. The germline V gene encodes CDR1 SGHRS and CDR2 YFSETQ. CDR3 in DNA: TGCGCCAGCAGTCGGGACGGACTAAATGAAAAACTGTTTTTT. Translation: CASSRDGLNEKLFF.

The V call is TRBV3-1 (or the pseudogene TRBV3-2), the J call TRBJ1-1, with TRBD1 as a possible D gene (5 bases). The germline CDR1 and CDR2 sequences are LGHDT and YNNKEL (reference sequence). The CDR3 spans 15 residues. Trimming shortened V by 2 bases and J by 4 bases, and 14 bases separated the two germline ends. The CDR3 loop reads CASSQNPGGTTEAFF. In DNA, the CDR3 is TGTGCCAGCAGCCAAAATCCCGGGGGGACCACTGAAGCTTTCTTT.

This clone was counted between two and nine times. The chain couples TRBV4-3 to TRBJ2-3, with D perhaps TRBD2 (6 bases). The V end lost 3 bases, the J end lost 2 bases, and 12 bases lay between the germline ends. The germline CDR1 and CDR2 sequences are LGHNA and YSLEER. The CDR3 is 15 residues long. CDR3 loop: CASSHRLDFTDTQYF. The CDR3 DNA reads as TGCGCCAGCAGCCACAGACTAGACTTCACAGATACGCAGTATTTT.